These T cell receptor beta chains were read from a single sample in a study of resident and recirculating memory T cells in vitiligo. Measured with immunoSEQ multiplex PCR; TCRdb has only the in-frame clones, and not every one. In the table there are 65,000 to 80,000 clones, under 95% of which are singletons. Sample: blood. The receptors here all came from a male donor with vitiligo. Each CDR3 is given with its conserved first and last residue. A D gene is named only where the DNA matches it firmly. Clone sizes are given selectively: once, few, many, or a class where the clone is expanded.

j_call | clone_size | v_call | d_call | cdr3_nt | cdr3_aa
TRBJ2-6 | . | TRBV2 | . | TGTGCCAGCCGACAGCCCAACTCTGGGGCCAACGTCCTGACTTTC | CASRQPNSGANVLTF
TRBJ1-1 | . | TRBV9 | . | TGTGCCAGCAGCGTAGGGGGAGGGGAGTTGACTGAAGCTTTCTTT | CASSVGGGELTEAFF
TRBJ2-1 | . | TRBV9 | TRBD2 | TGTGCCAGCAGCCCTCTAGCGGGAGGCGATTACAATGAGCAGTTCTTC | CASSPLAGGDYNEQFF
TRBJ2-2 | once | TRBV21-1 | . | TGTGCCAGCAGCAAAGGACCATTAGGGACAGGATCCGCGAACACCGGGGAGCTGTTTTTT | CASSKGPLGTGSANTGELFF
TRBJ1-2 | . | TRBV5-6 | . | TGTGCCAGCAGCAGGACCCAGGGTGGCTACACCTTC | CASSRTQGGYTF
TRBJ2-3 | . | TRBV5-4 | . | TGTGCCAGCAGCCTACAGGGTTCATTGGATACGCAGTATTTT | CASSLQGSLDTQYF
TRBJ2-7 | once | TRBV28 | TRBD1 | TGTGCCAGCACTCCTGGACAGGCCCCCCGAGCGCAGTACTTC | CASTPGQAPRAQYF
TRBJ2-7 | . | TRBV7-3 | . | TGTGCCAGCGGAACCGGGTACGAGCAGTACTTC | CASGTGYEQYF
TRBJ2-3 | . | TRBV5-1 | . | TGCGCCAGCAGCTTCCGGGGGACGCAGTATTTT | CASSFRGTQYF
TRBJ2-1 | . | TRBV15 | . | TGTGCCACCAGCAGAGATCCCAACTACGGAGGGCCGTTCTTC | CATSRDPNYGGPFF
TRBJ2-7 | . | TRBV18 | . | TGTGCCAGCTCACCAACCAGGGCTAAGGACGAGCAGTACTTC | CASSPTRAKDEQYF
TRBJ2-1 | . | TRBV28 | TRBD2 | TGTGCCAGCAGCTACCTTGGGGCGGGAGGGCCGGGACGTCACAATGAGCAGTTCTTC | CASSYLGAGGPGRHNEQFF
TRBJ1-2 | . | TRBV4-3 | . | TGCGCCAGCAGCCAAGTGCGGGAATGGGGCTACACCTTC | CASSQVREWGYTF
TRBJ1-4 | . | TRBV2 | . | TGTGCCAGCAGTGCAGGGGCCCTTGCTGAAAAACTGTTTTTT | CASSAGALAEKLFF
TRBJ2-7 | once | TRBV7-8 | TRBD1 | TGTGCCAGCAGACCCGGGACAGGGGCGAGGGAGCAGTACTTC | CASRPGTGAREQYF
TRBJ2-7 | once | TRBV21-1 | . | TGTGCCAGCAGCAAAGGGGAGGGCCGCTACGAGCAGTACTTC | CASSKGEGRYEQYF
TRBJ2-5 | . | TRBV29-1 | . | TGCAGCGCCCGGGTAGTGGCAGAGACCCAGTACTTC | CSARVVAETQYF
TRBJ1-4 | . | TRBV27 | . | TGTGCCAGCAGTTTTTGGGGCAAGAATGAAAAACTGTTTTTT | CASSFWGKNEKLFF
TRBJ2-1 | once | TRBV9 | . | TGTGCCAGCAGCGTAGACTCGGGAGATATAAATGAGCAGTTCTTC | CASSVDSGDINEQFF
TRBJ2-1 | . | TRBV4-1 | . | TGCGCCAGCAGCCAAGGGATGGACTATCTCGGCCACAATGAGCAGTTCTTC | CASSQGMDYLGHNEQFF
TRBJ1-2 | . | TRBV5-1 | . | TGCGCCAGCAGCTTGGGGGGCAGCCTCGGAAGCTACACCTTC | CASSLGGSLGSYTF
TRBJ2-5 | . | TRBV10-2 | . | TGCGCCAGCAGTGAAGTGGGCAGGACCCAGTACTTC | CASSEVGRTQYF
TRBJ2-7 | once | TRBV5-6 | TRBD2 | TGTGCCAGCAGCAGACTAGCCACCTACGAGCAGTACTTC | CASSRLATYEQYF
TRBJ2-7 | . | TRBV21-1 | . | TGTGCCAGCAGCAAAGGGGCTAGCGGGAGCTACGAGCAGTACTTC | CASSKGASGSYEQYF
TRBJ2-2 | . | TRBV7-2 | . | TGTGCCAGCAGCTTCCGGGGGTTGGCCGGGGAGCTGTTTTTT | CASSFRGLAGELFF
TRBJ2-7 | . | TRBV2 | TRBD2 | TGTGCCAGCAGTGAATGGGCTAGCGGGAGGATGGGAGAGCAGTACTTC | CASSEWASGRMGEQYF
TRBJ2-7 | . | TRBV6-4 | TRBD1 | TGTGCCAGCGCTGTCGGACAGGGTCCCTACGAGCAGTACTTC | CASAVGQGPYEQYF
TRBJ2-1 | . | TRBV7-2 | TRBD2 | TGTGCCAGCAGCTTTATAGGACTAGCCGACAATGAGCAGTTCTTC | CASSFIGLADNEQFF
TRBJ2-1 | . | TRBV9 | TRBD1 | TGTGCCAGCAGCGCCCGTACAGGGGGCAGGAGCGGGACCTACAATGAGCAGTTCTTC | CASSARTGGRSGTYNEQFF
TRBJ1-1 | . | TRBV4-3 | TRBD1 | TGCGCCAGCAGCCAGGCTCGGGACAGACCCTATGAAGCTTTCTTT | CASSQARDRPYEAFF
TRBJ1-2 | . | TRBV7-9 | . | TGTGCCAGCAGCTTAGCGGTGGGAGCAACCTATGGCTACACCTTC | CASSLAVGATYGYTF
TRBJ2-7 | . | TRBV7-2 | . | TGTGCCAGCAGCTCACTGGGGATCGGGGTGGAGCAGTACTTC | CASSSLGIGVEQYF
TRBJ2-7 | . | TRBV5-4 | TRBD1 | TGTGCCAGCAGTTACAGGGGCCCCTACGAGCAGTACTTC | CASSYRGPYEQYF
TRBJ1-5 | . | TRBV28 | . | TGTGCCAGCAGCCCGGTGGGGCTGAGCCTCAATCAGCCCCAGCATTTT | CASSPVGLSLNQPQHF
TRBJ2-5 | . | TRBV2 | TRBD2 | TGTGCCAGCAGAGCTAGCGGGGCGGCGGAGACCCAGTACTTC | CASRASGAAETQYF
TRBJ2-6 | . | TRBV7-9 | TRBD2 | TGTGCCAGCAGCTTAGAGTGGGGGCGGGGGGCTGCTGGGGCCAACGTCCTGACTTTC | CASSLEWGRGAAGANVLTF
TRBJ2-1 | . | TRBV7-9 | TRBD2 | TGTGCCAGCAGCTGGAGCGGGAGTTCCTACAATGAGCAGTTCTTC | CASSWSGSSYNEQFF
TRBJ2-7 | . | TRBV2 | . | TGTGCCAGCAGGGAGGGAGCCATCTACGAGCAGTACTTC | CASREGAIYEQYF